The 26 T cell receptor beta chains below come from one sample, sequenced in a study of cytomegalovirus exposure and HLA in healthy donors. The PCR was carried out with 60 Vbeta primers and 13 Jbeta primers. TCRdb's copy holds only in-frame clones and misses some; the assay was immunoSEQ multiplex PCR. The table has about 200,000 clones, roughly 83% seen once. The sequencing input was PBMCs. These receptors originate from a girl between 10 and 17 years old in good health and CMV-seronegative.

This clone was observed a handful of times. The V and J genes are TRBV7-9 and TRBJ2-2; 7 bases agree with TRBD2. The V gene's germline CDR1 is SEHNR and CDR2 FQNEAQ (reference sequence). The J segment lost 4 bases and the V segment lost 8 bases, leaving 4 bases of the junction unmatched. This CDR3 contains 13 residues. The DNA for the CDR3 is TGTGCCAGCCGGCGGGAGACCACCGGGGAGCTGTTTTTT. It codes for CASRRETTGELFF.

The V call is TRBV2, the J call TRBJ1-6; D unclear. Germline CDR1 and CDR2: SNHLY and FYNNEI. V gave up 8 bases and J gave up 13 bases, with 24 bases separating them. The CDR3 extends over 15 amino acids. CDR3 bases: TGTGCCAGCGGCCCTGAGGGAGCACGACTTGAGCCCCTCCACTTT. Translation gives CASGPEGARLEPLHF. The full variable domain, rest sourced from reference TRBV2 and TRBJ1-6, is EPEVTQTPSHQVTQMGQEVILRCVPISNHLYFYWYRQILGQKVEFLVSFYNNEISEKSEIFDDQFSVERPDGSNFTLKIRSTKLEDSAMYFCASGPEGARLEPLHFGNGTRLTVT.

This clone has more than one count but fewer than ten. The chain couples TRBV6-6 to TRBJ2-7; 9 nucleotides line up with TRBD1. CDR3 length: 15 amino acids. Germline V gene lookup returns CDR1 MNHNY and CDR2 SVGAGI (reference sequence). V shed 5 bases, J shed 5 bases, and the junction held 10 bases outside the gene matches. The DNA for the CDR3 is TGTGCCAGCAGTCCCGGGACAGGGTTATCTGACGAGCAGTACTTC. Residues: CASSPGTGLSDEQYF.

The gene calls are TRBV6-5 and TRBJ1-1; D is unresolved. The CDR3 has 14 amino acids. Trimming cost V 7 bases and J 1 base, with 13 bases left between them. The germline V gene has CDR1 MNHEY and CDR2 SVGAGI. The CDR3 region is CASTLGRGNTEAFF. The CDR3 bases are TGTGCCAGCACCCTTGGGAGAGGGAACACTGAAGCTTTCTTT.

V is TRBV15 and J is TRBJ1-2; 8 bases are shared with TRBD1. Germline CDR1 and CDR2: LNHNV and YYDKDF (reference sequence). The CDR3 is 16 amino acids. Germline trimming cut 1 base from V and 0 bases from J; bases unmatched to any gene: 4. This chain's CDR3 is CATSRAAGGSNYGYTF. The CDR3 coding sequence is TGTGCCACCAGCAGAGCCGCAGGGGGCTCTAACTATGGCTACACCTTC.

This rearrangement joins TRBV4-1 to TRBJ2-1, with TRBD2 matching 9 bases. The CDR3 is 15 amino acids. The germline gives CDR1 MGHRA, CDR2 YSYEKL. V shed 1 base and J 6 bases; nucleotides not matched to a gene: 4. The CDR3 DNA reads TGCGCCAGCAGCCAAGGGACTAGCGTGACCAATGAGCAGTTCTTC. As protein: CASSQGTSVTNEQFF.

The rearrangement uses TRBV19 and TRBJ1-5; D unclear. This CDR3 has 15 amino acids. Germline V lookup: CDR1 LNHDA, CDR2 SQIVND (reference sequence). Trimming left V 3 bases short and J 7 bases short, with 16 bases between. The CDR3 bases are TGTGCCAGTAGTATCGGCCAAGGTACGGGGCAGCCCCAGCATTTT. Translation: CASSIGQGTGQPQHF.

This clone was counted once. The rearrangement joins TRBV9 to TRBJ2-1; D might be TRBD1 (5 bases). Germline CDR1 SGDLS, CDR2 YYNGEE. The CDR3 loop spans 14 amino acids. Trimming took off 4 bases at V and 7 bases at J, with 15 bases between the two ends. The CDR3 loop is CASSQGPARNEQFF. As DNA, the CDR3 is TGTGCCAGCAGCCAGGGTCCGGCGAGGAATGAGCAGTTCTTC.

The chain combines TRBV5-5 with TRBJ2-1; 8 bases fit TRBD1. The CDR3 loop spans 15 amino acids. V was pared by 2 bases and J by 3 bases, with 4 bases of the junction left unmatched. CDR1 SGHKS and CDR2 YYEKEE come from the germline V gene (reference sequence). CDR3 coding DNA: TGTGCCAGCAGCTTCAGGGGGCTTGACTACAATGAGCAGTTCTTC. Its protein product is CASSFRGLDYNEQFF.

V gene TRBV18 combines with J gene TRBJ1-6, with D possibly being TRBD1 (6 bases). The CDR3 covers 15 residues. The germline V gene encodes CDR1 KGHSH and CDR2 LQKENI. The V gene lost 6 bases and the J gene lost 9 bases, with 18 bases spanning the gap. DNA of the CDR3: TGTGCCAGCTCCCCCACAGGGCGCAGCGGTTCACCCCTCCACTTT. Amino acid sequence: CASSPTGRSGSPLHF.

V gene TRBV7-2 combines with J gene TRBJ2-3; tentatively, D is TRBD2 (6 bases). Germline lookup yields CDR1 SGHTA and CDR2 FQGNSA. The V and J ends lost 11 bases and 1 base respectively, with 13 bases between them. This CDR3 has 13 residues. CDR3 loop: CAVREPGTDTQYF. As DNA, the CDR3 is TGTGCCGTACGGGAGCCTGGCACAGATACGCAGTATTTT.

V gene TRBV29-1 combines with J gene TRBJ2-3; 10 bases align to TRBD2. V shed 6 bases, J shed 1 base, and the junction held 7 bases outside the gene matches. The CDR3 has 15 amino acids. CDR1 SQVTM and CDR2 ANQGSEA come from the germline V gene. The CDR3: CSVRGLAGGTDTQYF. CDR3 in DNA: TGCAGCGTCCGAGGTCTAGCGGGGGGCACAGATACGCAGTATTTT.

The chain is built from TRBV18 and TRBJ2-3; D might be TRBD2 (6 bases). V lost 0 bases and J 4 bases, leaving 14 bases between the germline ends. The CDR3 extends over 16 amino acids. The germline V gene encodes CDR1 KGHSH and CDR2 LQKENI. The CDR3 nucleotides read TGTGCCAGCTCACCACCACCGGGAGAGTTTCCAGATACGCAGTATTTT. Translated, it gives CASSPPPGEFPDTQYF.

V usage is TRBV7-6 and J usage is TRBJ2-7; D possibly corresponds to TRBD1 (7 bases). This CDR3 spans 13 amino acids. Per germline, CDR1 SGHVS and CDR2 FNYEAQ. The ends were cut back, 1 base at V and 7 bases at J, with 11 bases in the middle. The CDR3 nucleotides read TGTGCCAGCAGCTTAGGACAGGGAGGAGAGCAGTACTTC. This codes for CASSLGQGGEQYF. Drawing the rest from reference TRBV7-6 and TRBJ2-7, the complete variable domain is GAGVSQSPRYKVTKRGQDVALRCDPISGHVSLYWYRQALGQGPEFLTYFNYEAQQDKSGLPNDRFSAERPEGSISTLTIQRTEQRDSAMYRCASSLGQGGEQYFGPGTRLTVT.

The rearrangement uses TRBV9 and TRBJ1-1, with D uncertain. Germline V gene lookup returns CDR1 SGDLS and CDR2 YYNGEE. Trimming removed 3 bases from V and 1 base from J, with 7 bases in between. The CDR3 contains 13 residues. The CDR3 spells CASSAAGNTEAFF. CDR3 DNA: TGTGCCAGCAGCGCCGCCGGGAACACTGAAGCTTTCTTT.

V gene TRBV19 combines with J gene TRBJ1-1, with 11 bases aligning to TRBD1. V shed 3 bases, J shed 5 bases, and the junction held 8 bases outside the gene matches. The CDR3 totals 16 residues. In germline, CDR1 is LNHDA, CDR2 SQIVND (reference sequence). In DNA, the CDR3 is TGTGCCAGTAGTATTCGTTTCCGGGACAGGGGGACTGAAGCTTTCTTT. It translates to CASSIRFRDRGTEAFF.

The chain joins TRBV5-6 to TRBJ2-7; no reliable D call. The CDR3 is 13 residues long. The ends were cut back, 0 bases at V and 3 bases at J, with 7 bases in the middle. The germline V gene encodes CDR1 SGHDT and CDR2 YYEEEE. CDR3 loop: CASSLDFGYEQYF. The CDR3 DNA sequence: TGTGCCAGCAGCTTGGACTTCGGCTACGAGCAGTACTTC. The full variable domain, completed using reference TRBV5-6 and TRBJ2-7, is DAGVTQSPTHLIKTRGQQVTLRCSPKSGHDTVSWYQQALGQGPQFIFQYYEEEERQRGNFPDRFSGHQFPNYSSELNVNALLLGDSALYLCASSLDFGYEQYFGPGTRLTVT.

V usage is TRBV7-2 and J usage is TRBJ1-5; TRBD1 aligns across 11 bases. The CDR3 is 19 amino acids. The V gene's germline CDR1 is SGHTA and CDR2 FQGNSA. V shed 1 base and J 0 bases; nucleotides not matched to a gene: 8. CDR3 sequence reads: CASSLGGQGATYSNQPQHF. CDR3 DNA sequence: TGTGCCAGCAGCTTAGGTGGACAGGGGGCGACCTATAGCAATCAGCCCCAGCATTTT.

V gene TRBV7-6 combines with J gene TRBJ2-3, with D perhaps matching TRBD1 (5 bases). The germline CDR1 and CDR2 sequences are SGHVS and FNYEAQ. The CDR3 is 16 amino acids. The V gene lost 5 bases and the J gene lost 0 bases, with 15 bases spanning the gap. CDR3 in amino acids: CASSPLAGLSTDTQYF. The CDR3 coding sequence is TGTGCCAGCAGCCCCTTAGCAGGGCTTAGCACAGATACGCAGTATTTT.

This clone was recorded a few times. J is TRBJ2-7 and V is TRBV6-5, with D uncertain. Per germline, CDR1 MNHEY and CDR2 SVGAGI. V lost 6 bases and J 0 bases, leaving 9 bases between the germline ends. The CDR3 runs to 13 residues. Here the CDR3 reads CASRAGSSYEQYF. CDR3 in DNA: TGTGCCAGCAGGGCAGGCTCCTCCTACGAGCAGTACTTC.

This clone was recorded once. The chain combines TRBV10-3 with TRBJ2-2; 9 bases are a match to TRBD1. The CDR3 is 16 residues long. Trimming removed 6 bases from V and 1 base from J; junction bases left unmatched: 6. Germline assignment: CDR1 ENHRY and CDR2 SYGVKD. CDR3 DNA: TGTGCCATCAGCCCCGGACAGGGGAAGAACACCGGGGAGCTGTTTTTT. Translating it yields CAISPGQGKNTGELFF.

The genes are TRBV19 and TRBJ1-1, with no clear D. The germline CDR1 and CDR2 sequences are LNHDA and SQIVND (reference sequence). With 4 bases removed from V and 1 base from J, the gap between germline ends came to 7 bases. CDR3 length equals 13 residues. The DNA for the CDR3 is TGTGCCAGTAGTAGCCATAGGAACACTGAAGCTTTCTTT. Translation gives CASSSHRNTEAFF.

This chain links TRBV19 with TRBJ2-7; 8 positions agree with TRBD2. V was pared by 6 bases and J by 4 bases, with 20 bases of the junction left unmatched. Germline V gene lookup returns CDR1 LNHDA and CDR2 SQIVND (reference sequence). The CDR3 length is 18 residues. CDR3 coding DNA: TGTGCCAGTAGCCGGGAGGGTGCAGGAGGAACCCTTTTGTACGAGCAGTACTTC. This gives the protein CASSREGAGGTLLYEQYF.

The CDR3 DNA follows: TGCGCCAGCAGTCCCCCGGGGAGCACAGATACGCAGTATTTT. It yields the protein CASSPPGSTDTQYF. The J gene is TRBJ2-3, the V gene TRBV5-1; tentatively, D is TRBD2 (5 bases). CDR1 and CDR2 (germline): SGHRS, YFSETQ. V lost 5 bases and J 0 bases, leaving 10 bases between the germline ends. The CDR3 contains 14 residues.

This clone has a handful of counts. V usage is TRBV28 and J usage is TRBJ1-1; D might be TRBD1 (5 bases). Deletions cut 7 bases from V and 1 base from J, with 16 bases between. Germline V lookup: CDR1 MDHEN, CDR2 SYDVKM. The CDR3 consists of 15 residues. CDR3 protein: CASIGIGAQNTEAFF. CDR3 DNA sequence: TGTGCCAGCATTGGGATAGGGGCTCAGAACACTGAAGCTTTCTTT.

The chain carries TRBV27 and TRBJ2-1; 7 bases fit TRBD1. In germline, CDR1 is MNHEY, CDR2 SMNVEV (reference sequence). The length of the CDR3 is 15 residues. J lost 4 bases, V lost 5 bases, and 8 bases had no gene match. The CDR3 protein is CASSRGGGGYNEQFF. CDR3 DNA sequence: TGTGCCAGCAGTAGAGGGGGCGGAGGATACAATGAGCAGTTCTTC.